Detailed here is one TCR beta chain. Its antigen is unidentified. V lost 5 bases to trimming and J lost 2 bases, with 13 bases between them. The CDR3 runs 15 residues. Germline CDR1 reads MNHNY; CDR2 reads SVGAGI (reference sequence). Exclusion of a patient followed from autoimmune disease history or systemic immunosuppression. The entry originates in a study of OX40 agonist ivuxolimab in advanced cancers. Study-level background: Of the patients, three showed partial responses, one with hepatocellular carcinoma and two with cutaneous melanoma.

Produced via immunoSEQ multiplex PCR; TCRdb's table is partial and in-frame only. The sample lists 65,000 to 100,000 clones, more than 85% occurring once. Findings and caveats of the study: In CD8+ T cells, expanded clones were on average more numerous than in CD4+.

This TCR came from an adult with an advanced solid tumor such as melanoma, head and neck, liver or kidney cancer. The rearrangement uses TRBV6-6 and TRBJ1-3; D not certain. The sequenced sample was CD4+ or CD8+ T cells sorted from blood, obtained in a trial of the OX40 agonist ivuxolimab. The CDR3 here is CASSPTFGAGNTIYF. CDR3 in DNA: TGTGCCAGCAGTCCGACCTTCGGAGCTGGAAACACCATATATTTT.